What follows describes a single T cell receptor beta chain. Via MiXCR, TCRdb re-called the RT-PCR reads, giving one row per CDR3 protein. This sample has roughly 620,000 distinct CDR3 sequences, with 11% found just once. The sample originates from a study of response to subunit inactivated influenza vaccine. These data also featured in a second study, about T cells expressing NK-cell markers. From that report: With UMIs, 5'RACE template switching was used to make TCR beta cDNA. Sequencing covered eight donors, seven HCMV-seropositive and one seronegative. Dominant NKG2C+ clonotypes accounted for roughly 1.0-7.5% of CD8+ T cells in roughly 6 donors.

The clonotype originates from a man aged 45-60 years who received an inactivated influenza vaccine. The sequenced sample was PBMCs from blood, obtained on the day of vaccination.

Here the CDR3 reads CASSPSGWGKETQYF. CDR3 bases: TGTGCCAGCAGTCCTTCGGGATGGGGGAAAGAGACCCAGTACTTC. This chain joins TRBV12-3 or TRBV12-4 and TRBJ2-5; D is perhaps TRBD1 or TRBD2 (5 bases each). V was pared by 5 bases and J by 3 bases, with 16 bases between. The CDR3 spans 15 residues.